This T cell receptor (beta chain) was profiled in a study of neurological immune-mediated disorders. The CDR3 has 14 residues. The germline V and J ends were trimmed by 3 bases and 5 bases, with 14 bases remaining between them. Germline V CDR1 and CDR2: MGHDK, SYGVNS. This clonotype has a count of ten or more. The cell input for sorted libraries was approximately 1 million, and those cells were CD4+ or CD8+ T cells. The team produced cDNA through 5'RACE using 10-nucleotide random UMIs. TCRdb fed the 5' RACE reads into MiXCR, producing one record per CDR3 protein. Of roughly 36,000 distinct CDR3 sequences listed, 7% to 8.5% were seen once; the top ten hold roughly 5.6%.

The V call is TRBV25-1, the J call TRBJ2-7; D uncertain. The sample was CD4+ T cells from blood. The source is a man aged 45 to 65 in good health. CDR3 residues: CASSDGGERHEQYF. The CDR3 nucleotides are TGTGCCAGCAGTGATGGTGGGGAAAGACACGAGCAGTACTTC.